A selection of T cell receptor beta chains follows, all from one sample in a study of blood T cell repertoires in COVID-19. Profiling relied on immunoSEQ multiplex PCR, and the TCRdb table lists in-frame clones only, not all of them. There are about 160,000 clones in the sample; 80% to 95% occur only once, and around 4.6% lies in the top ten. Sequencing was performed on peripheral blood. Receptors originate from a man aged 25 to 45 with COVID-19, enrolled during active disease. CDR3s include the opening cysteine and the closing phenylalanine or tryptophan. The order of the fields is D gene, V gene, J gene, CDR3 protein, CDR3 DNA. A D gene is named only where the DNA matches it firmly.

d_gene: NA; v_gene: TRBV28; j_gene: TRBJ2-5; CDR3aa: CASSFSRVETQYF; CDR3nt: TGTGCCAGCAGTTTTTCCAGGGTCGAGACCCAGTACTTC
d_gene: NA; v_gene: TRBV11-2; j_gene: TRBJ2-5; CDR3aa: CASSLSGRPQETQYF; CDR3nt: TGTGCCAGCAGCTTAAGCGGGCGCCCCCAAGAGACCCAGTACTTC
d_gene: NA; v_gene: TRBV5-1; j_gene: TRBJ2-3; CDR3aa: CASSFDGTFGTDTQYF; CDR3nt: TGCGCCAGCAGCTTCGATGGGACATTCGGCACAGATACGCAGTATTTT
d_gene: TRBD1; v_gene: TRBV6-4; j_gene: TRBJ1-1; CDR3aa: CASSDAGTANEAFF; CDR3nt: TGTGCCAGCAGTGACGCCGGGACAGCTAACGAAGCTTTCTTT
d_gene: NA; v_gene: TRBV24-1; j_gene: TRBJ2-5; CDR3aa: CATSQGGEETQYF; CDR3nt: TGTGCCACCAGCCAGGGTGGGGAAGAGACCCAGTACTTC
d_gene: NA; v_gene: TRBV5-1; j_gene: TRBJ1-2; CDR3aa: CASSLGATVGYTF; CDR3nt: TGCGCCAGCAGCTTGGGAGCCACTGTTGGCTACACCTTC
d_gene: NA; v_gene: TRBV5-1; j_gene: TRBJ1-3; CDR3aa: CASSLPTDSLSGNTIYF; CDR3nt: TGCGCCAGCAGCTTACCAACGGACAGCCTCTCTGGAAACACCATATATTTT
d_gene: TRBD2; v_gene: TRBV5-1; j_gene: TRBJ2-1; CDR3aa: CASSLQLAVSYNEQFF; CDR3nt: TGCGCCAGCAGCTTGCAACTAGCGGTCTCCTACAATGAGCAGTTCTTC
d_gene: TRBD2; v_gene: TRBV5-4; j_gene: TRBJ2-3; CDR3aa: CASSPGGAGTDTQYF; CDR3nt: TGTGCCAGCAGCCCCGGGGGGGCGGGCACAGATACGCAGTATTTT
d_gene: NA; v_gene: TRBV27; j_gene: TRBJ2-1; CDR3aa: CASKGTTRSYNEQFF; CDR3nt: TGTGCCAGCAAGGGGACAACTCGCTCCTACAATGAGCAGTTCTTC
d_gene: TRBD2; v_gene: TRBV5-5; j_gene: TRBJ2-3; CDR3aa: CASSFTLAGGPRTDTQYF; CDR3nt: TGTGCCAGCAGCTTTACGCTAGCGGGGGGGCCTCGTACAGATACGCAGTATTTT
d_gene: TRBD1; v_gene: TRBV9; j_gene: TRBJ1-2; CDR3aa: CASSVGRTGGGGYTF; CDR3nt: TGTGCCAGCAGCGTAGGAAGGACAGGGGGAGGTGGCTACACCTTC
d_gene: TRBD1; v_gene: TRBV18; j_gene: TRBJ1-6; CDR3aa: CASSPRGQGDSPLHF; CDR3nt: TGTGCCAGCTCACCTCGGGGGCAGGGGGACTCACCCCTCCACTTT
d_gene: NA; v_gene: TRBV7-3; j_gene: TRBJ1-2; CDR3aa: CASSPTSEGLRDYGYTF; CDR3nt: TGTGCCAGCAGTCCGACCTCGGAGGGCCTTCGGGACTATGGCTACACCTTC